The clone carrying this T cell receptor (beta chain) was counted at least ten times. What it binds is not known. MiXCR, run by TCRdb on the 5' RACE reads, gives a single entry per CDR3 protein. The sample contains about 520,000 distinct CDR3 sequences, 20% to 25% of which appear only once. These data are taken from a study of identical twins. Study findings and constraints: Out-of-frame alpha sequences shared between twins exhibited an excess of low generation probability. Cord blood beta clonotypes that were abundant carried fewer insertions, and memory repertoires showed no such trend.

Germline CDR1 reads MNHNS; CDR2 reads SASEGT. CDR3 length equals 15 residues. Between the trimmed V and J ends, which lost 6 bases and 5 bases, there was a span of 19 bases. These data were also filed under a second study, of T cells expressing NK-cell markers.

This sequence joins TRBV6-1 and TRBJ2-5; weak D call: TRBD2 (5 bases). Sequencing was done on a sample of CD4+ T cells sorted from blood. This sequence originates from a young woman in good health. This chain's CDR3 is CASRPDIYGGETQYF. Here the CDR3 DNA reads TGTGCCAGCAGACCCGATATCTATGGCGGGGAGACCCAGTACTTC.